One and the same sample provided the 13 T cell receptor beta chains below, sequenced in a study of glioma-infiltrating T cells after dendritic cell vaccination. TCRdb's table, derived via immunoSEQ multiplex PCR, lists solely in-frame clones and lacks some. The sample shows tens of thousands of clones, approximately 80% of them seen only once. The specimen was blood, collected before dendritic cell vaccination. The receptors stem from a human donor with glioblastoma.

CDR3 sequence (DNA): TGCAGCGCGCGGCGGGGGGGCGAAGCTTTCTTT. Translating gives CSARRGGEAFF. This sequence joins TRBV29-1 and TRBJ1-1; weak D call: TRBD1 (6 bases). Trimming removed 7 bases from V and 8 bases from J, with 14 bases in between. Germline lookup yields CDR1 SQVTM and CDR2 ANQGSEA. This CDR3 contains 11 residues.

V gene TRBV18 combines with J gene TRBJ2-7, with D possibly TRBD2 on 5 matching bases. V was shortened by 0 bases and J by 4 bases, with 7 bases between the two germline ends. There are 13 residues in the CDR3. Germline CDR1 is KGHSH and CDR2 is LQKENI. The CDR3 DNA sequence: TGTGCCAGCTCACCACCTGGGAGTTACGAGCAGTACGTC. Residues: CASSPPGSYEQYV.

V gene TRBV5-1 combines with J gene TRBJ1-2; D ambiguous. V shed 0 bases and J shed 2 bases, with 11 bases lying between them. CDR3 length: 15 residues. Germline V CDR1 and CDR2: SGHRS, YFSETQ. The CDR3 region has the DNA TGCGCCAGCAGCTTGGCCGCTGGGGAGAACTATGGCTACACCTTC. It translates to CASSLAAGENYGYTF.

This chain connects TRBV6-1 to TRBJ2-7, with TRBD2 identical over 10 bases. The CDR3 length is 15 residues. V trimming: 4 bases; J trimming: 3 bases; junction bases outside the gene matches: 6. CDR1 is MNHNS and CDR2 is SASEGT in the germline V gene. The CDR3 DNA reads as TGTGCCAGCAGTGTCCAGCGACTAGCGGGCTACGAGCAGTACTTC. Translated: CASSVQRLAGYEQYF.

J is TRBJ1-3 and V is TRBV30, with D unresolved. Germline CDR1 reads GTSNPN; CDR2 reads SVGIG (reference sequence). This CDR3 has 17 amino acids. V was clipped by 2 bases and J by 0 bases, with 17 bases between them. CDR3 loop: CAWSLGGKLSSGNTIYF. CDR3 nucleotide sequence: TGTGCCTGGAGTCTTGGAGGGAAATTAAGCTCTGGAAACACCATATATTTT.

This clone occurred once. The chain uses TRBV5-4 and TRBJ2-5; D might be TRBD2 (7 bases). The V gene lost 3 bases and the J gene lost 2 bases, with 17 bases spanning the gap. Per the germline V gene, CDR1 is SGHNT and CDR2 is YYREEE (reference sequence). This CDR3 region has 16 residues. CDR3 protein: CASSSLGRTVQETQYF. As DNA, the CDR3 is TGTGCCAGCAGCTCCCTCGGGAGGACAGTACAAGAGACCCAGTACTTC.

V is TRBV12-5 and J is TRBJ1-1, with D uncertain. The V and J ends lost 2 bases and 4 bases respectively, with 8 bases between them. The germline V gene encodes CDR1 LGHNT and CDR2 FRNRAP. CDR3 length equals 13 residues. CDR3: CASGLFLGTEAFF. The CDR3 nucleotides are TGTGCTAGTGGTTTGTTCCTAGGCACTGAAGCTTTCTTT.

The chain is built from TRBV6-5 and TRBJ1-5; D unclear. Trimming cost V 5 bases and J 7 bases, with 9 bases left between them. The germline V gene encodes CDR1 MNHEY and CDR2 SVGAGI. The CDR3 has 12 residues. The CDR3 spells CASSDRVQPQHF. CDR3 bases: TGTGCCAGCAGTGATCGGGTCCAGCCCCAGCATTTT.

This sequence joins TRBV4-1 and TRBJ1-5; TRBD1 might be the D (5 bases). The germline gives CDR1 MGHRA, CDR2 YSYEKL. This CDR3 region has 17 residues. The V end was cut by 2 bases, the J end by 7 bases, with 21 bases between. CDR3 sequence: CASSQWGREGSGQPQHF. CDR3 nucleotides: TGCGCCAGCAGCCAATGGGGCAGGGAGGGATCGGGGCAGCCCCAGCATTTT.

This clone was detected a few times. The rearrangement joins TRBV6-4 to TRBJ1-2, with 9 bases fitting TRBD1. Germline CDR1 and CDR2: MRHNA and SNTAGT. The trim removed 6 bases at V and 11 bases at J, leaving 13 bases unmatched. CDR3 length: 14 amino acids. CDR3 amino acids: CASSPGTGIIGYTF. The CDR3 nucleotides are TGTGCCAGCAGCCCCGGGACAGGGATTATCGGGTACACCTTC.

In DNA, the CDR3 is TGTGCCAGCAGTAACCAGGCACTCTCTGGAAACACCATATATTTT. Its translation is CASSNQALSGNTIYF. The chain combines TRBV6-6 with TRBJ1-3; D unresolved. The CDR3 covers 15 residues. Germline CDR1 is MNHNY and CDR2 is SVGAGI (reference sequence). Trimming shortened V by 5 bases and J by 0 bases, and 11 bases separated the two germline ends.

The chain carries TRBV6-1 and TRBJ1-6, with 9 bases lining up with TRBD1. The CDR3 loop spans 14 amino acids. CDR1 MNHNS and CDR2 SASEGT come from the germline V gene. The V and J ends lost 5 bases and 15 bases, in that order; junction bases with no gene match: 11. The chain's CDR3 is CASSWDRENKILHF. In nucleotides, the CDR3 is TGTGCCAGCAGTTGGGACAGGGAAAATAAAATCCTCCACTTT.

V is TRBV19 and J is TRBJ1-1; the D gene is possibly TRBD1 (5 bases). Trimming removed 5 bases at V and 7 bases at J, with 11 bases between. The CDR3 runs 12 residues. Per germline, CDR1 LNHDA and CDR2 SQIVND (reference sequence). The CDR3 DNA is TGTGCCAGTAGTCACCTCGGGGGTGAAGCTTTCTTT. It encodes CASSHLGGEAFF.